These T cell receptor beta chains were read from a single sample in a study of follicular helper T cells after annual influenza vaccination. The assay was immunoSEQ multiplex PCR, and TCRdb's table has in-frame clones only and misses some. The sample includes about 10,000 clones, roughly 80% of them seen just once. The specimen comprised CXCR5+ CD38- circulating T follicular helper cells from blood, sampled 7 days after influenza vaccination. Receptor source: an adult who received the influenza vaccine. Both conserved end residues are part of each CDR3. The D gene is left open where the match is weak. Only part of the rows carry a size: once, few, many, or a class if the clone is expanded.

j_call	v_call	clone_size	d_call	cdr3_nt	cdr3_aa
TRBJ2-3	TRBV6-5	-	-	TGTGCCAGCAGTTACGACCGTCGGGATACGCAGTATTTT	CASSYDRRDTQYF
TRBJ2-7	TRBV10-3	-	TRBD1	TGTGCCATCAGTGAAGGGACAGGGGGCTACGAGCAGTACTTC	CAISEGTGGYEQYF
TRBJ1-2	TRBV7-9	-	-	TGTGCCAGCAGCCCCTACGATGGGGGCTACACCTTC	CASSPYDGGYTF
TRBJ2-3	TRBV4-3	-	TRBD2	TGCGCCAGCAGCCTGGGACTAGCCGGTGGGTCCACGCAGTATTTT	CASSLGLAGGSTQYF
TRBJ2-7	TRBV7-3	-	TRBD1	TGTGCCAGCAGCCGAACAGGGGCCTCAAGCTCCTACGAGCAGTACTTC	CASSRTGASSSYEQYF
TRBJ2-3	TRBV5-1	-	TRBD2	TGCGCCAGCAGCTTGGCCAAAGGGGGACTAGCGGGGCACACAGATACGCAGTATTTT	CASSLAKGGLAGHTDTQYF
TRBJ2-1	TRBV18	-	TRBD1	TGTGCCAGCTCAGGACAGGGGGCGAATGAGCAGTTCTTC	CASSGQGANEQFF
TRBJ2-7	TRBV19	once	TRBD1	TGTGCCAGTAGTATAACCTCGGGACAGGGTGGTCTCGGTGAGCAGTACTTC	CASSITSGQGGLGEQYF
TRBJ2-1	TRBV7-8	-	-	TGTGCCAGCAGCCGCCCCCGGGGGTTCGAATACAATGAGCAGTTCTTC	CASSRPRGFEYNEQFF
TRBJ2-3	TRBV2	-	TRBD2	TGTGCCAGCCATAGCGGGGGGGCAGATACGCAGTATTTT	CASHSGGADTQYF
TRBJ1-1	TRBV21-1	-	-	TGTGCCAGCAGCAAAGAGGTGGAGCTGTGGTACGCTGAAGCTTTCTTT	CASSKEVELWYAEAFF
TRBJ1-1	TRBV7-2	-	-	TGTGCCAGCAGCTTAGAGGGAGCTGAAGCTTTCTTT	CASSLEGAEAFF
TRBJ1-2	TRBV5-1	-	TRBD1	TGCGCCAGCAGCTTCTTCGGACAGGGATCTAACTATGGCTACACCTTC	CASSFFGQGSNYGYTF
TRBJ2-1	TRBV7-2	-	-	TGTGCCAGCAGCCCTCAGGGTTGGGCGGGTGAGCAGTTCTTC	CASSPQGWAGEQFF
TRBJ1-3	TRBV5-1	-	-	TGCGCCAGAAGGGAGTGGGGAAACACCATATATTTT	CARREWGNTIYF
TRBJ1-2	TRBV11-2	-	TRBD1	TGTGCCAGCAGCTTAGATCTCGAGACAGGGGGCTCTGGCTACACCTTC	CASSLDLETGGSGYTF
TRBJ2-2	TRBV9	-	-	TGTGCCAGCAGCGTAGCGGCTAGCGAAACCGGGGAGCTGTTTTTT	CASSVAASETGELFF
TRBJ2-5	TRBV5-4	-	-	TGTGCCAGCAGCCGCCCCGGAGGGGATCGAGAGACCCAGTACTTC	CASSRPGGDRETQYF
TRBJ1-4	TRBV7-2	-	-	TGTGCCAGCAGCCCCTCATTGAGTATCGAAAAACTGTTTTTT	CASSPSLSIEKLFF
TRBJ2-7	TRBV5-5	-	TRBD1	TGTGCCAGCAGCCTTGCCCAATCCGGGACAGGGTATTTC	CASSLAQSGTGYF
TRBJ2-7	TRBV7-3	-	-	TGTGCCAGCAGCTTAACGGGGGGCGACACCTACGAGCAGTACTTC	CASSLTGGDTYEQYF
TRBJ2-1	TRBV6-1	-	-	TGTGCCAGCAGTGCAACAGGCTGGAATGAGCAGTTCTTC	CASSATGWNEQFF
TRBJ2-7	TRBV18	once	TRBD1	TGTGCCAGCTCACCGACAGGGATTAGCTACGAGCAGTACTTC	CASSPTGISYEQYF
TRBJ1-4	TRBV30	-	TRBD1	TGTGCCTGGAGCCCCCACGGGACAGGGACTGAAAAACTGTTTTTT	CAWSPHGTGTEKLFF
TRBJ1-1	TRBV27	few	TRBD1	TGTGCCAGCAGTTCGGGACAGGGGAAAGCTTTCTTT	CASSSGQGKAFF
TRBJ2-7	TRBV7-2	-	TRBD2	TGTGCCAGCAGCTTAAGCGGGGGGCCCTACGAGCAGTACTTC	CASSLSGGPYEQYF
TRBJ2-4	TRBV2	once	-	TGTGCCAGCAGTGAAGCCCCTTCCCACCCTGGCTTC	CASSEAPSHPGF
TRBJ1-1	TRBV27	-	TRBD1	TGTGCCAGCAGGATGCAGGGGGTCTGGAACACTGAAGCTTTCTTT	CASRMQGVWNTEAFF
TRBJ2-1	TRBV19	-	TRBD2	TGTGCCAGTAGTTCTAGCGGGGGGTTATCGGGGCAGTTCTTC	CASSSSGGLSGQFF
TRBJ1-1	TRBV4-2	once	TRBD1	TGTGCCAGCAGCCATAATAAAGCCGGGACAGGAGATTTGACTGAAGCTTTCTTT	CASSHNKAGTGDLTEAFF
TRBJ1-4	TRBV5-1	-	TRBD1	TGCGCCAGCAGCGTAGCAGGGGGAGTCGATGAAAAACTGTTTTTT	CASSVAGGVDEKLFF
TRBJ1-2	TRBV10-3	-	-	TGTGCCATCAGTGGTAGTGGGGACTATGGCTACACCTTC	CAISGSGDYGYTF
TRBJ2-1	TRBV11-3	-	-	TGTGCCAGCAGCTGGTCACAGGGATTCAACAATGAGCAGTTCTTC	CASSWSQGFNNEQFF
TRBJ2-1	TRBV2	-	-	TGTGCCAGCAGTGAAGTCTGGGGCGATGAGCAGTTCTTC	CASSEVWGDEQFF
TRBJ1-2	TRBV9	-	-	TGTGCCAGCAGCGTAGCTAAGTCCTCCAGGAACTATGGCTACACCTTC	CASSVAKSSRNYGYTF
TRBJ2-1	TRBV18	-	-	TGTGCCAGCTCACCATCTCGGTACAATGAGCAGTTCTTC	CASSPSRYNEQFF